This TCR beta chain was profiled in a study of cytomegalovirus exposure and HLA in healthy donors. Use of 60 Vbeta and 13 Jbeta primers characterized the PCR. The protocol was immunoSEQ multiplex PCR, while the TCRdb copy is restricted to in-frame clones and leaves out a portion. This repertoire shows about 180,000 clones, approximately 80% found once; its top ten account for 0.95% to 1.5%. Specimen: PBMCs. The clonotype originates from a girl aged 2 to 10 in good health and CMV-seropositive.

The CDR3 spells CASSSSTSGASDTQYF. The CDR3 bases are TGTGCCAGTAGTAGCTCAACTAGCGGGGCTTCAGATACGCAGTATTTT. The V call is TRBV19, the J call TRBJ2-3, with TRBD2 matching 10 bases. J gave up 4 bases and V 4 bases, and 8 bases lay outside the gene matches. The CDR3 runs 16 residues. Germline CDR1 reads LNHDA; CDR2 reads SQIVND (reference sequence). The full variable domain, its missing parts supplied by reference TRBV19 and TRBJ2-3, is DGGITQSPKYLFRKEGQNVTLSCEQNLNHDAMYWYRQDPGQGLRLIYYSQIVNDFQKGDIAEGYSVSREKKESFPLTVTSAQKNPTAFYLCASSSSTSGASDTQYFGPGTRLTVL.